Below, 23 T cell receptor beta chains from the same sample are listed, as sequenced in a study of shared clonotypes between healthy human individuals. Sequenced by immunoSEQ multiplex PCR; TCRdb stores in-frame clones only, minus some. Of about 690,000 clones in the sample, roughly 87% were seen once. Material for sequencing was memory CD8+ T cells from PBMCs. The subset denotes: CD45RO+ cells pooled with CCR7-negative TemRA cells. Every receptor here comes from a man younger than 35 in good health. Some clones in this sample may be carry-over from other donors' samples.

The CDR3 reads CASSFGRFTDTQYF. In DNA form, the CDR3 reads TGTGCCAGCAGTTTCGGACGCTTCACAGATACGCAGTATTTT. The chain recombines TRBV27 with TRBJ2-3; D remains unclear. Trimming left V 3 bases short and J 2 bases short, with 9 bases between. This CDR3 has 14 amino acids. The V gene's germline CDR1 is MNHEY and CDR2 SMNVEV (reference sequence).

The chain employs TRBV11-2 and TRBJ2-1; 9 bases are a match to TRBD2. Germline assignment: CDR1 SGHAT and CDR2 FQNNGV. CDR3 length equals 16 residues. Trimming took 2 bases from V and 9 from J; bases not matched to a gene: 11. CDR3 DNA sequence: TGTGCCAGCAGCTTATCCCTAGCGGGACTATCTCTTGAGCAGTTCTTC. Translated: CASSLSLAGLSLEQFF.

The CDR3 bases are TGTGCCAGCACCTTGGGGTTGACCCAGTACTTC. Amino acid sequence: CASTLGLTQYF. The chain combines TRBV6-1 with TRBJ2-5; no firm D call. The V end lost 7 bases, the J end lost 7 bases, and 10 bases lay between the germline ends. CDR3 length equals 11 residues. Germline V gene lookup returns CDR1 MNHNS and CDR2 SASEGT.

The chain recombines TRBV5-4 with TRBJ2-7, with 7 bases aligning to TRBD2. The CDR3 covers 16 residues. Losses at the gene ends were 1 base for V and 0 bases for J; bases not matched to a gene: 7. Germline V gene data show CDR1 as SGHNT and CDR2 as YYREEE (reference sequence). The CDR3, as DNA: TGTGCCAGCAGCTTGATGTCGGGAGGCTCCTCCTACGAGCAGTACTTC. Encoded protein: CASSLMSGGSSYEQYF.

The gene calls are TRBV27 and TRBJ2-1; maybe TRBD2 (5 bases). The CDR3 consists of 13 residues. Trimming pared 6 bases from V and 7 bases from J, leaving 13 bases between. Germline V lookup: CDR1 MNHEY, CDR2 SMNVEV (reference sequence). The CDR3 DNA sequence: TGTGCCAGCAGCCCCTCAGCGGCTAATGAGCAGTTCTTC. Its translation: CASSPSAANEQFF.

This clone occurred once. This chain connects TRBV27 to TRBJ2-2, with D hard to call. The CDR3 spans 15 residues. Trimming removed 5 bases from V and 3 bases from J, with 13 bases in between. Germline loops: CDR1 MNHEY, CDR2 SMNVEV (reference sequence). The CDR3 coding sequence is TGTGCCAGCAGTACACCCCGACTGCACACCGGGGAGCTGTTTTTT. Translating it yields CASSTPRLHTGELFF.

The rearrangement uses TRBV7-2 and TRBJ1-1; TRBD1 agrees at 8 bases. With V trimmed by 5 bases and J by 3 bases, 14 bases remained unmatched. This CDR3 region has 17 residues. Looked up from germline, CDR1 is SGHTA and CDR2 is FQGNSA. The CDR3 DNA is TGTGCCAGCAGCCAAAGGGCGGGACAGGTGACGGACACTGAAGCTTTCTTT. Translating gives CASSQRAGQVTDTEAFF.

The J gene is TRBJ1-1, the V gene TRBV10-3; D might be TRBD1 (6 bases). Trimming shortened V by 10 bases and J by 0 bases, and 18 bases separated the two germline ends. Germline V gene lookup returns CDR1 ENHRY and CDR2 SYGVKD. This CDR3 comprises 15 residues. CDR3 sequence: CATTEAGAMNTEAFF. As DNA, the CDR3 is TGTGCCACCACTGAGGCAGGGGCCATGAACACTGAAGCTTTCTTT.

V gene TRBV2 combines with J gene TRBJ2-5; D perhaps matches TRBD2 (5 bases). V lost 6 bases, J lost 0 bases, and 17 bases lay in between. The germline CDR1 and CDR2 sequences are SNHLY and FYNNEI. The CDR3 is 16 amino acids. The CDR3 DNA sequence: TGTGCCAGCAGCTCTAAGAGGACTCTGTACCAAGAGACCCAGTACTTC. Protein: CASSSKRTLYQETQYF.

This clone came up once. The chain is built from TRBV5-6 and TRBJ1-6, with D hard to call. The CDR3 length is 14 residues. The V gene's germline CDR1 is SGHDT and CDR2 YYEEEE. The ends were cut back, 2 bases at V and 7 bases at J, with 10 bases in the middle. The CDR3 bases are TGTGCCAGCAGCTTAGTGGGGAGAAATTCACCCCTCCACTTT. Translating gives CASSLVGRNSPLHF. Together with reference TRBV5-6 and TRBJ1-6, the CDR3 gives the full variable domain: DAGVTQSPTHLIKTRGQQVTLRCSPKSGHDTVSWYQQALGQGPQFIFQYYEEEERQRGNFPDRFSGHQFPNYSSELNVNALLLGDSALYLCASSLVGRNSPLHFGNGTRLTVT.

The chain combines TRBV7-6 with TRBJ2-7, with a possible D match to TRBD2 (5 bases). CDR1 SGHVS and CDR2 FNYEAQ come from the germline V gene. The V gene lost 1 base and the J gene lost 4 bases, with 14 bases spanning the gap. This CDR3 is 15 amino acids long. CDR3 sequence (DNA): TGTGCCAGCAGCTTAGGTGTTAGCGAGGAATACGAGCAGTACTTC. This codes for CASSLGVSEEYEQYF. The whole variable domain, filled in from reference TRBV7-6 and TRBJ2-7, reads GAGVSQSPRYKVTKRGQDVALRCDPISGHVSLYWYRQALGQGPEFLTYFNYEAQQDKSGLPNDRFSAERPEGSISTLTIQRTEQRDSAMYRCASSLGVSEEYEQYFGPGTRLTVT.

The V gene is TRBV9, the J gene TRBJ2-3; D remains unclear. This CDR3 comprises 16 residues. Trimming left V 0 bases short and J 0 bases short, with 11 bases between. The germline gives CDR1 SGDLS, CDR2 YYNGEE. The CDR3 reads CASSVAGRYSTDTQYF. The CDR3 coding sequence is TGTGCCAGCAGCGTAGCTGGGCGGTATAGCACAGATACGCAGTATTTT.

This chain links TRBV7-9 with TRBJ1-2; D call uncertain. CDR3 length equals 14 residues. V lost 5 bases and J lost 3, with 13 bases in between. Germline-derived CDR1 and CDR2 are SEHNR and FQNEAQ (reference sequence). In DNA form, the CDR3 reads TGTGCCAGCAGCCAGATTCGGGATCACTATGGCTACACCTTC. This gives the protein CASSQIRDHYGYTF.

The chain is built from TRBV27 and TRBJ2-7; 9 bases align to TRBD1. This CDR3 contains 16 residues. The ends lost 0 bases at V and 3 bases at J; junction bases unmatched: 6. Germline CDR1 reads MNHEY; CDR2 reads SMNVEV (reference sequence). CDR3 DNA: TGTGCCAGCAGTTTATCGTCCGGACAGGGGATCTACGAGCAGTACTTC. It specifies CASSLSSGQGIYEQYF.

Only one count was recorded for this clone. This sequence joins TRBV19 and TRBJ2-1; D may be TRBD2 (5 bases). The CDR3 runs to 18 residues. V gave up 6 bases and J gave up 5 bases, with 26 bases separating them. In germline, CDR1 is LNHDA, CDR2 SQIVND (reference sequence). The DNA for the CDR3 is TGTGCCAGTAGCGGCTTGTTGGGAGTAGTAGCCCTCGACAATGAGCAGTTCTTC. It is translated as CASSGLLGVVALDNEQFF.

CDR3 sequence (DNA): TGTGCCAGCATCGGACCTAATGAAAAACTGTTTTTT. Protein sequence: CASIGPNEKLFF. The genes are TRBV7-9 and TRBJ1-4; D is undetermined. The V gene's germline CDR1 is SEHNR and CDR2 FQNEAQ (reference sequence). The V end lost 7 bases, the J end lost 3 bases, and 6 bases lay between the germline ends. CDR3 length: 12 amino acids.

The rearrangement joins TRBV11-2 to TRBJ2-4; 10 bases map to TRBD1. Germline assignment: CDR1 SGHAT and CDR2 FQNNGV. With V trimmed by 5 bases and J by 9 bases, 4 bases remained unmatched. The CDR3 covers 13 residues. CDR3 sequence (DNA): TGTGCCAGCAGCATCGGGACAGGGGCCATTCAGTACTTC. It yields the protein CASSIGTGAIQYF.

This clone was seen a single time. The chain couples TRBV5-6 to TRBJ2-7; tentatively, D is TRBD1 or TRBD2 (5 bases each). Trimming stripped 0 bases from V and 2 bases from J, with 9 bases between. Germline loops: CDR1 SGHDT, CDR2 YYEEEE. The CDR3 length is 14 residues. The CDR3 reads CASSLGDGTYEQYF. For the CDR3, the DNA is TGTGCCAGCAGCTTGGGGGACGGAACCTACGAGCAGTACTTC.

The chain joins TRBV5-1 to TRBJ2-1, with 10 bases lining up with TRBD2. Germline V CDR1 and CDR2: SGHRS, YFSETQ. The J segment lost 0 bases and the V segment lost 4 bases, leaving 4 bases of the junction unmatched. CDR3 length: 16 amino acids. CDR3 sequence reads: CASSPGLAASYNEQFF. CDR3 bases: TGCGCCAGCAGCCCAGGACTAGCGGCCTCCTACAATGAGCAGTTCTTC.

In the case of this clone: One end of the junction varies from germline; a read error may be responsible. The chain employs TRBV5-6 and TRBJ2-1; 7 bases agree with TRBD1. Germline assignment: CDR1 SGHDT and CDR2 YYEEEE. This CDR3 comprises 15 residues. This chain's CDR3 is CASSLAGGSGNEQFF. The CDR3 bases are TGTGCCAGCAGTTTGGCAGGGGGATCTGGCAATGAGCAGTTCTTC.

This chain uses TRBV6-1 with TRBJ2-1, with 7 bases identical to TRBD1. The V gene end was trimmed by 6 bases and the J gene end by 7 bases; junction bases not matched to a gene: 12. The CDR3 is 15 amino acids. Germline V lookup: CDR1 MNHNS, CDR2 SASEGT. CDR3 loop: CASSPIRGLVNEQFF. The CDR3, as DNA: TGTGCCAGCAGCCCGATCAGGGGGTTAGTGAATGAGCAGTTCTTC.

The rearrangement uses TRBV21-1 and TRBJ2-7. TRBV21-1 is described as a pseudogene. The CDR3 consists of 16 residues. This CDR3 is CASSKVCRERSYEQYF. The CDR3 DNA reads TGTGCCAGCAGCAAAGTTTGCAGGGAGAGGTCCTACGAGCAGTACTTC.

This clone was seen more than once but under ten times. The CDR3 region is CASSSSGTGNTIYF. The CDR3 nucleotides read TGTGCCAGCAGTTCTTCCGGGACTGGAAACACCATATATTTT. This rearrangement joins TRBV27 to TRBJ1-3, with no clear D. The CDR3 is 14 residues long. Germline values: CDR1 MNHEY, CDR2 SMNVEV (reference sequence). V dropped 4 bases and J dropped 2 bases, with 9 bases sitting between them.